Listed below are T cell receptor beta chains from one sample, sequenced in a study of patients and donors after allogeneic stem cell transplantation. TCRdb used MiXCR to reprocess the RT-PCR reads, holding one entry per CDR3 protein. Of about 230,000 distinct CDR3 sequences listed, 11% to 15% are singletons. Sequencing used blood, either unsorted or a sorted T cell fraction (not recorded which). Every receptor here comes from a human donor who was either an allogeneic HSCT recipient or a stem cell or donor lymphocyte infusion donor (not recorded which). It is not recorded whose cells these are; they may come from a transplant donor. The CDR3 runs from the conserved cysteine through the conserved F or W. D genes are given only for firm matches. Size is omitted from some rows. Given values are once, few, many or a class for expanded clones.

d_call j_call clone_size v_call cdr3_nt cdr3_aa
. TRBJ2-3 . TRBV2 TGTGCCAGCTGTGCGCAAGGCACAGATACGCAGTATTTT CASCAQGTDTQYF
TRBD2 TRBJ2-3 few TRBV12-3/TRBV12-4 TGTGCCAGCACCCCCAGGACTAGCGGGGGGGCCGGTACAGATACGCAGTATTTT CASTPRTSGGAGTDTQYF
TRBD1 TRBJ1-1 . TRBV6-2/TRBV6-3 TGTGCCAGCAGTTACCAGGTCGGACAGGGTGAGAACACTGAAGCTTTCTTT CASSYQVGQGENTEAFF
. TRBJ2-3 many TRBV7-3 TGTGCCAGCAAAGACTGGCAATACACAGATACGCAGTATTTT CASKDWQYTDTQYF
TRBD1 TRBJ1-1 few TRBV20-1 TGCAGTGCTAGAGATGCAGGGGGCCTCGCTGAAGCTTTCTTT CSARDAGGLAEAFF
. TRBJ2-6 . TRBV6-2/TRBV6-3 TGTGCCAGCAGTTACCTGAGCTCTGGGGCCAACGTCCTGACTTTC CASSYLSSGANVLTF
. TRBJ1-1 few TRBV7-2 TGTGCCAGCAGCTTACGGTCCAGGAACACTGAAGCTTTCTTT CASSLRSRNTEAFF
. TRBJ1-1 few TRBV4-2 TGTGCCAGCAGCCAAGATCCGACCTCCAGGAACACTGAAGCTTTCTTT CASSQDPTSRNTEAFF
TRBD2 TRBJ2-7 . TRBV6-1 TGTGCCAGCAGTGAAGTCGGAAGACTAGCGGGGCGCTACGAGCAGTACTTC CASSEVGRLAGRYEQYF
. TRBJ2-3 . TRBV6-1 TGTGCCAGCAGCCGTGCGCTGGAGTCAGATACGCAGTATTTT CASSRALESDTQYF